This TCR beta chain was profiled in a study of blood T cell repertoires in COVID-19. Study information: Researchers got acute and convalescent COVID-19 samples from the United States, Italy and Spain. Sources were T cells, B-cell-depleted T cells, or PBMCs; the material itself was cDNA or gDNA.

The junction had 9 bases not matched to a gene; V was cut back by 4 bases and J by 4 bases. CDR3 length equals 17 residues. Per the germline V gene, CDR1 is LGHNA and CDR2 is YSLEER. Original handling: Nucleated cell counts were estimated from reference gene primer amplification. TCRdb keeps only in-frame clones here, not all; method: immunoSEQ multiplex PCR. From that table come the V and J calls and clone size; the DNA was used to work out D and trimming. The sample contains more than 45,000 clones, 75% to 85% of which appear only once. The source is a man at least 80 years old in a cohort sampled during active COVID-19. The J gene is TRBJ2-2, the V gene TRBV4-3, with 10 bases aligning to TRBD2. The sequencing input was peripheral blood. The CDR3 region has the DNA TGCGCCAGCAGCCCTTCTAGCGGGAGCCGTTTCACCGGGGAGCTGTTTTTT. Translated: CASSPSSGSRFTGELFF.